The 15 T cell receptor beta chains given below trace back to one sample, sequenced in a study of OX40 agonist ivuxolimab in advanced cancers. The protocol was immunoSEQ multiplex PCR, while the TCRdb copy is restricted to in-frame clones and leaves out a portion. The data hold tens of thousands of clones, with 86% observed a single time. Source: CD4+ or CD8+ T cells sorted from blood, taken in a trial of the OX40 agonist ivuxolimab. The receptors shown here come from an adult with an advanced solid tumor such as melanoma, head and neck, liver or kidney cancer.

The V gene is TRBV28, the J gene TRBJ2-7; 8 bases are a match to TRBD2. The CDR3 covers 14 residues. The V and J ends lost 6 bases and 6 bases, in that order; junction bases with no gene match: 10. Germline CDR1 reads MDHEN; CDR2 reads SYDVKM. This chain's CDR3 is CASSETGGPGEQYF. The CDR3 DNA reads TGTGCCAGCAGCGAGACGGGGGGGCCAGGCGAGCAGTACTTC.

The chain couples TRBV4-2 to TRBJ2-3; D call uncertain. CDR3 length equals 14 residues. Germline V gene data show CDR1 as LGHNA and CDR2 as YNFKEQ. The V end was cut by 2 bases, the J end by 4 bases, with 10 bases between. This CDR3 is CASSQLERPDTQYF. Here the CDR3 DNA reads TGTGCCAGCAGCCAACTAGAACGTCCAGATACGCAGTATTTT.

This sequence joins TRBV9 and TRBJ2-5; TRBD2 aligns across 14 bases. V lost 3 bases, J lost 7 bases, and 5 bases stayed unmatched. This CDR3 has 15 amino acids. CDR1 is SGDLS and CDR2 is YYNGEE in the germline V gene. CDR3 sequence: CASSESGTSGRTQYF. As DNA, the CDR3 is TGTGCCAGCAGCGAGAGCGGGACTAGCGGGAGGACCCAGTACTTC.

This clone has just one count. The chain uses TRBV9 and TRBJ2-3; D is possibly TRBD2 (5 bases). In germline, CDR1 is SGDLS, CDR2 YYNGEE. The V gene lost 4 bases and the J gene lost 1 base, with 13 bases spanning the gap. CDR3 length: 15 amino acids. CDR3 bases: TGTGCCAGCAGCCCCAGAGGGTGGGGCACAGATACGCAGTATTTT. It translates to CASSPRGWGTDTQYF.

The chain is built from TRBV11-2 and TRBJ2-7; D not certain. The CDR3 loop spans 15 amino acids. Germline CDR1 and CDR2: SGHAT and FQNNGV. Trimming took 0 bases from V and 3 from J, leaving 12 bases between them. The CDR3: CASSLEGVAIYEQYF. Written as DNA, the CDR3 is TGTGCCAGCAGCTTAGAAGGAGTGGCCATCTACGAGCAGTACTTC.

The chain employs TRBV7-9 and TRBJ2-5; 9 bases agree with TRBD2. CDR1 is SEHNR and CDR2 is FQNEAQ in the germline V gene (reference sequence). The V segment lost 5 bases and the J segment 5 bases; nucleotides outside the gene matches: 6. This CDR3 has 14 amino acids. The DNA of the CDR3 is TGTGCCAGCAGCCAACGGACTAGCGTGGAGACCCAGTACTTC. This codes for CASSQRTSVETQYF.

The rearrangement links TRBV6-5 to TRBJ2-7, with D maybe TRBD1 (6 bases). Germline V lookup: CDR1 MNHEY, CDR2 SVGAGI. Trimming cost V 3 bases and J 1 base, with 16 bases left between them. The CDR3 length is 16 residues. DNA for the CDR3: TGTGCCAGCAGTTATTCAGGGACACAACGATCCTACGAGCAGTACTTC. Amino acid sequence: CASSYSGTQRSYEQYF.

V is TRBV6-1 and J is TRBJ2-5; no reliable D call. CDR3 length equals 11 residues. CDR1 is MNHNS, CDR2 SASEGT, per germline. V lost 6 bases to trimming and J lost 5 bases, with 7 bases between them. The DNA of the CDR3 is TGTGCCAGCAGCCAGAGGGAGACCCAGTACTTC. It is translated as CASSQRETQYF.

V usage is TRBV19 and J usage is TRBJ1-2, with 8 bases identical to TRBD1. J lost 4 bases, V lost 2 bases, and 6 bases had no gene match. Looked up from germline, CDR1 is LNHDA and CDR2 is SQIVND (reference sequence). This CDR3 spans 15 amino acids. As DNA, the CDR3 is TGTGCCAGTAGTATACAGGGGGCGCAGGGCTATGGCTACACCTTC. This translates into CASSIQGAQGYGYTF.

The chain employs TRBV2 and TRBJ2-2; 12 bases are shared with TRBD2. The junction had 9 bases not matched to a gene; V was cut back by 6 bases and J by 7 bases. Germline V CDR1 and CDR2: SNHLY, FYNNEI. CDR3 length equals 16 residues. The CDR3 nucleotides are TGTGCCAGCAGAACTGCGCGACTAGCGGGGGTCGGGGAGCTGTTTTTT. Protein sequence: CASRTARLAGVGELFF.

The V and J genes are TRBV7-2 and TRBJ2-1; D may be TRBD2 (5 bases). The CDR3 is made up of 14 amino acids. Germline loops: CDR1 SGHTA, CDR2 FQGNSA. V lost 0 bases and J 4 bases, leaving 7 bases between the germline ends. CDR3 in amino acids: CASSLARVYNEQFF. Written as DNA, the CDR3 is TGTGCCAGCAGCTTAGCGAGGGTATACAATGAGCAGTTCTTC. The full variable domain, rest sourced from reference TRBV7-2 and TRBJ2-1, is GAGVSQSPSNKVTEKGKDVELRCDPISGHTALYWYRQSLGQGLEFLIYFQGNSAPDKSGLPSDRFSAERTGGSVSTLTIQRTQQEDSAVYLCASSLARVYNEQFFGPGTRLTVL.

This clone was seen just once. The V and J genes are TRBV4-2 and TRBJ2-1, with 11 positions matching TRBD2. Germline values: CDR1 LGHNA, CDR2 YNFKEQ. CDR3 length equals 17 residues. V was clipped by 3 bases and J by 5 bases; unmatched bases: 9. CDR3 sequence (DNA): TGTGCCAGCAGCCAGACGGAACTAGCGGGGGTCGACAATGAGCAGTTCTTC. Its protein product is CASSQTELAGVDNEQFF.

V is TRBV5-1 and J is TRBJ2-5, with a tentative D call TRBD2 (6 bases). The CDR3 extends over 13 amino acids. The ends were cut back, 4 bases at V and 2 bases at J, with 9 bases in the middle. The germline CDR1 and CDR2 sequences are SGHRS and YFSETQ. This chain's CDR3 is CASSRGLQETQYF. CDR3 bases: TGCGCCAGCAGCAGAGGACTACAAGAGACCCAGTACTTC.

Comment on this clone: Its ends do not fully match the called genes, so a read error is possible. The chain joins TRBV7-7 to TRBJ1-1, with D uncertain. The CDR3 loop spans 14 amino acids. Per germline, CDR1 SSHAT and CDR2 FNYEAQ (reference sequence). In DNA form, the CDR3 reads TGTGCTAGCAGCTTCTCGGGGTTGAACACTGAAGCTTTCTTT. This encodes CASSFSGLNTEAFF.

This chain uses TRBV10-2 with TRBJ1-5, with a possible D match to TRBD1 (5 bases). Deletions cut 3 bases from V and 5 bases from J, with 11 bases between. The CDR3 has 14 amino acids. The germline CDR1 and CDR2 sequences are WSHSY and SAAADI. DNA of the CDR3: TGCGCCAGCAGTGACGCTAGAGGGGATCAGCCCCAGCATTTT. Protein sequence: CASSDARGDQPQHF.